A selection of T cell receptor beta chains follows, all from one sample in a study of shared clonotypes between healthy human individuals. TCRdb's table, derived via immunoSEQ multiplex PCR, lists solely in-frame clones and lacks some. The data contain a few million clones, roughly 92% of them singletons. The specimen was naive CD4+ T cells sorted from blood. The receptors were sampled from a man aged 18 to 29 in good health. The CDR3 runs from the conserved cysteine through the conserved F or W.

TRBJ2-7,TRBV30,CAWSAGTPSYEQYF
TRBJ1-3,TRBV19,CASSTGRTRNTIYF
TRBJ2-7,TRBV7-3,CASSLGTSGKYEQYF
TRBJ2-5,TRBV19,CASSIESGGSQETQYF
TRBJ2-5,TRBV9,CASSVDSQETQYF
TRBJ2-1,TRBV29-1,CSVGDRGNEQFF
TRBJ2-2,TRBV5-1,CASSLVLDSGELFF
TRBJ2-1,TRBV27,CASSLNPRAGELNEQFF
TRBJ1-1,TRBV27,CASSNTGLNTEAFF
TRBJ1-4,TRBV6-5,CASKRRTEGEKLFF
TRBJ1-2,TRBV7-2,CASSAPGLRFGYTF
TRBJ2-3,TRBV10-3,CAISDGLTADTQYF
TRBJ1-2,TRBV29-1,CSVLTGEPANYGYTF
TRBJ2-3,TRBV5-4,CASSRGGGSTDTQYF
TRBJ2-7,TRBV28,CASRPTGDRGYEQYF
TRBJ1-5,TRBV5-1,CASSLEGGAQPQHF
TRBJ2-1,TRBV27,CASRPDRLSSSYNEQFF
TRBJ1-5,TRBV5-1,CASSQWTGPNQPQHF
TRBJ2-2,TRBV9,CASSVLSSGYTGELFF
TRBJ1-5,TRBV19,CASSIASGRGQPQHF
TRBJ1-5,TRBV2,CASGDRGNQPQHF
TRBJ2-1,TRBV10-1,CASSGGRSYNEQFF
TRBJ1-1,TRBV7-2,CASSFDRYHPEAFF